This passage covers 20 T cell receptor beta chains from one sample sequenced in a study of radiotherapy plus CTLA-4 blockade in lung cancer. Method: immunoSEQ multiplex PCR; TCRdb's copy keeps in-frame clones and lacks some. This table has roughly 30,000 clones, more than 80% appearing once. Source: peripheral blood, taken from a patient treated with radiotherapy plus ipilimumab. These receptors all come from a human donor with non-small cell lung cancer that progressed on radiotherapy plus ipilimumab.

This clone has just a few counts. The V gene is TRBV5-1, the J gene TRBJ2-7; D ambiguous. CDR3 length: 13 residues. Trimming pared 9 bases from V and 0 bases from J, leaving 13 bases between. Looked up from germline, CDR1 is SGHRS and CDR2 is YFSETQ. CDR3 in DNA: TGCGCCACCCGGTCGTCCTACTCCTACGAGCAGTACTTC. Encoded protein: CATRSSYSYEQYF.

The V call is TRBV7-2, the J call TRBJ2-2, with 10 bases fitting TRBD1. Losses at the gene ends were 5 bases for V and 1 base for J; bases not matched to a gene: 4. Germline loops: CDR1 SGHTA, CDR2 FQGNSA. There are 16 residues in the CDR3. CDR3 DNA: TGTGCCAGCAGCCCGCGGGACAGGGGGAACACCGGGGAGCTGTTTTTT. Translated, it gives CASSPRDRGNTGELFF.

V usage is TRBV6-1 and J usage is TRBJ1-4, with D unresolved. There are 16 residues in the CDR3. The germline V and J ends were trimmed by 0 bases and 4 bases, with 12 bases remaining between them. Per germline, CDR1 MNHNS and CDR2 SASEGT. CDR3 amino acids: CASSEAGNSFNEKLFF. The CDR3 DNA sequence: TGTGCCAGCAGTGAAGCTGGTAACAGTTTTAATGAAAAACTGTTTTTT.

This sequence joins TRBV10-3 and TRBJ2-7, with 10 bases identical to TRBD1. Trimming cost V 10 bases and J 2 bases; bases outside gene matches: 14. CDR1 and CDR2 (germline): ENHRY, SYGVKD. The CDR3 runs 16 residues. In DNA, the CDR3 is TGTGCCACCGTAAGGGACAGGGGTTTGATCCCCTACGAGCAGTACTTC. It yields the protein CATVRDRGLIPYEQYF.

CDR3 in DNA: TGCGCCAGCAGCTCGACGACAGGGGTCTACGAGCAGTACTTC. It encodes CASSSTTGVYEQYF. J is TRBJ2-7 and V is TRBV5-1; 8 bases are a match to TRBD1. V shed 3 bases and J 3 bases; nucleotides not matched to a gene: 5. The CDR3 extends over 14 amino acids. CDR1 SGHRS and CDR2 YFSETQ come from the germline V gene.

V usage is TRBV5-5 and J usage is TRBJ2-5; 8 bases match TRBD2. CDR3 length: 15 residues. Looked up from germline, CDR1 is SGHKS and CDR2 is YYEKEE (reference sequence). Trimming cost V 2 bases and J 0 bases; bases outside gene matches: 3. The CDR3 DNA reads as TGTGCCAGCAGCTTCTACGGGGGGGACCAAGAGACCCAGTACTTC. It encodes CASSFYGGDQETQYF.

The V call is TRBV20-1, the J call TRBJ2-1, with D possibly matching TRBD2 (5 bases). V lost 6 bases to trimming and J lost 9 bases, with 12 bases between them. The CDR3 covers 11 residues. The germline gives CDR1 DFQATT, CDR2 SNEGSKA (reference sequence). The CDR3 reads CSADWPGEQFF. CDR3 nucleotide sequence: TGCAGTGCGGACTGGCCAGGTGAGCAGTTCTTC.

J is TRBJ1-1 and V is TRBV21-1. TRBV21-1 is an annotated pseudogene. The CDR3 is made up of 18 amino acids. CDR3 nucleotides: TGTGCCAGCAGCAAAGAGGAGGACCGGGAGAGGATGAACACTGAAGCTTTCTTT. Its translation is CASSKEEDRERMNTEAFF.

The CDR3 region has the DNA TGTGCCAGCAGCTTGGAAACAGGGGGCCCGTGGGAGCAGTACTTC. Translated: CASSLETGGPWEQYF. The V and J genes are TRBV5-6 and TRBJ2-5; 9 nucleotides match TRBD1. This CDR3 contains 15 residues. Germline V CDR1 and CDR2: SGHDT, YYEEEE. Germline trimming cut 0 bases from V and 11 bases from J; bases unmatched to any gene: 11. The full variable domain, its missing parts supplied by reference TRBV5-6 and TRBJ2-5, is DAGVTQSPTHLIKTRGQQVTLRCSPKSGHDTVSWYQQALGQGPQFIFQYYEEEERQRGNFPDRFSGHQFPNYSSELNVNALLLGDSALYLCASSLETGGPWEQYFGPGTRLLVL.

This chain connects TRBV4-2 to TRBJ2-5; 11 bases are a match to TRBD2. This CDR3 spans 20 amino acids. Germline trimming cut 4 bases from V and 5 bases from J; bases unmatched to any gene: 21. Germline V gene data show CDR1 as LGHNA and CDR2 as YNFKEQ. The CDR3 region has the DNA TGTGCCAGCAGCCCAAACCCCCTAGCGGGGGGACTTCTACAATCGGAGACCCAGTACTTC. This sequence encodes CASSPNPLAGGLLQSETQYF.

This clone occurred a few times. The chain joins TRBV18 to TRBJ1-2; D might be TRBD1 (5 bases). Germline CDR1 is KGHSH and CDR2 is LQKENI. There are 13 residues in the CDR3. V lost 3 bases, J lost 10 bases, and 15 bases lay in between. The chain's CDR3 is CASSPSTEVDYTF. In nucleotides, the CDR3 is TGTGCCAGCTCACCCTCGACAGAGGTCGACTACACCTTC.

CDR3 protein: CASSLAPGNNEQFF. CDR3 coding DNA: TGCGCCAGCAGCTTGGCCCCGGGGAACAATGAGCAGTTCTTC. The chain recombines TRBV5-1 with TRBJ2-1; D possibly corresponds to TRBD2 (5 bases). Trimming left V 0 bases short and J 5 bases short, with 9 bases between. The CDR3 has 14 amino acids. Germline V CDR1 and CDR2: SGHRS, YFSETQ.

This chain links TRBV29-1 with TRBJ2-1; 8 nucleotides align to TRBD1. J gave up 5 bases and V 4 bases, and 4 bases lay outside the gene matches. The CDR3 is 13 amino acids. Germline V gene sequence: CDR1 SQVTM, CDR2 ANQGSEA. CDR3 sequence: CSVAGQGHNEQFF. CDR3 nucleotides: TGCAGCGTTGCAGGACAGGGCCACAATGAGCAGTTCTTC.

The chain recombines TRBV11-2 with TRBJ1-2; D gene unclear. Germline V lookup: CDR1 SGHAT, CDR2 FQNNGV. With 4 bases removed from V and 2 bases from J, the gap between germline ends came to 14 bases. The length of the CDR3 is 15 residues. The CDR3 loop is CASSYYPDWNYGYTF. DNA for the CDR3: TGTGCCAGCAGCTACTACCCGGACTGGAACTATGGCTACACCTTC.

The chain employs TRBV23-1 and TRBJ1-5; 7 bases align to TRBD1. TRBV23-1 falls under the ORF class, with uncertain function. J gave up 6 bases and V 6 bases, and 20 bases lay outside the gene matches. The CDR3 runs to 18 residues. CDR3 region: CASSPTARPGQKRQPQHF. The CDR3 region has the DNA TGCGCCAGCAGCCCTACGGCCCGACCGGGACAGAAGCGTCAGCCCCAGCATTTT.

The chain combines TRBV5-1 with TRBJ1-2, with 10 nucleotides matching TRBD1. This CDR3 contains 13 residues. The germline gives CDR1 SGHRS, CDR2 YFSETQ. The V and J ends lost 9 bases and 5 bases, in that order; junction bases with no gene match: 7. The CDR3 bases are TGCGCCACACAACCGGGACAGGGGTATGGCTACACCTTC. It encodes CATQPGQGYGYTF.

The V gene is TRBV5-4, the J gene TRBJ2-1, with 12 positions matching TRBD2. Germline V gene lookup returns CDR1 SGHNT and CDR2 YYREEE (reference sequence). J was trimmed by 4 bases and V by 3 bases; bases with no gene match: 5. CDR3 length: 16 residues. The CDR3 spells CASSYTSGGNYNEQFF. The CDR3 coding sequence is TGTGCCAGCAGCTATACTAGCGGGGGGAATTACAATGAGCAGTTCTTC.

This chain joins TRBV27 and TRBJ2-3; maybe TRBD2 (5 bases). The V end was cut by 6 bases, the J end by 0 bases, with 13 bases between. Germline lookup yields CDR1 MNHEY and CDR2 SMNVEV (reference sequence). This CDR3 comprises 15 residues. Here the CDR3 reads CASRSGIISTDTQYF. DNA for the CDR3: TGTGCCAGCAGATCGGGGATTATAAGCACAGATACGCAGTATTTT.

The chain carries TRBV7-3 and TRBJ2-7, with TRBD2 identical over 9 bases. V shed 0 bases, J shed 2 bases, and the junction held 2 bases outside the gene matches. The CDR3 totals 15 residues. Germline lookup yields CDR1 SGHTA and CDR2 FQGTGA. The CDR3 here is CASSLTSGSTYEQYF. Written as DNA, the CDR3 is TGTGCCAGCAGCTTAACTAGCGGGAGTACCTACGAGCAGTACTTC.

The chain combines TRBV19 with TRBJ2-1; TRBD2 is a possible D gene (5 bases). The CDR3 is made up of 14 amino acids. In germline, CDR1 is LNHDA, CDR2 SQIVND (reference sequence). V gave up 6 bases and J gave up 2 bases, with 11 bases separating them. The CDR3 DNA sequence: TGTGCCAGTAGCCGAGGGTCCACCTACAATGAGCAGTTCTTC. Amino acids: CASSRGSTYNEQFF.